These 13 T cell receptor beta chains share one sample of origin, sequenced in a study of T cells in Graves' hyperthyroidism and ophthalmopathy. Amplified TCR beta CDR3 regions came from RNA transcripts. The primer set for the first-round RT-PCR of the TCR CDR3 was HTBI. TCRdb itself ran the multiplex PCR reads through MiXCR, one entry per CDR3 protein. This table has almost 600,000 distinct CDR3 sequences, 11% to 15% appearing once. The sample consisted of blood. The receptor source for this set is a woman younger than 45 with Graves' hyperthyroidism that later progressed to Graves' ophthalmopathy.

This clonotype has a count of ten or more. This chain links TRBV19 with TRBJ2-6; the D gene is possibly TRBD2 (7 bases). Trimming took 8 bases from V and 4 from J, leaving 15 bases between them. The CDR3 extends over 15 amino acids. Germline assignment: CDR1 LNHDA and CDR2 SQIVND (reference sequence). The chain's CDR3 is CASAGAGVGANVLTF. Written as DNA, the CDR3 is TGTGCCAGTGCGGGGGCAGGCGTAGGGGCCAACGTCCTGACTTTC.

In this sample, this clonotype turned up a few times. V is TRBV7-3 and J is TRBJ2-7, with unresolved D. The V gene's germline CDR1 is SGHTA and CDR2 FQGTGA. The ends were cut back, 1 base at V and 6 bases at J, with 13 bases in the middle. This CDR3 has 14 residues. CDR3 loop: CASSLSHIVGEQYF. CDR3 bases: TGTGCCAGCAGCTTAAGTCACATCGTGGGCGAGCAGTACTTC.

This clonotype was counted ten times or more. The chain links TRBV12-3 or TRBV12-4 to TRBJ1-4; D possibly corresponds to TRBD1 (5 bases). Trimming removed 1 base at V and 10 bases at J, with 16 bases between. The CDR3 contains 15 residues. DNA for the CDR3: TGTGCCAGCAGTTTAGGGAGGGACTTTTATGGAAAACTGTTTTTT. Its protein is CASSLGRDFYGKLFF.

V is TRBV28 and J is TRBJ2-3, with TRBD2 as a possible D gene (6 bases). The germline gives CDR1 MDHEN, CDR2 SYDVKM. The CDR3 spans 17 residues. V lost 6 bases and J lost 6, with 25 bases in between. CDR3 nucleotides: TGTGCCAGCAGCTTGGAGAGTAGTGGGAGGTGGATGGATACGCAGTATTTT. Translated, it gives CASSLESSGRWMDTQYF. The complete variable domain, with remaining parts taken from reference TRBV28 and TRBJ2-3, reads DVKVTQSSRYLVKRTGEKVFLECVQDMDHENMFWYRQDPGLGLRLIYFSYDVKMKEKGDIPEGYSVSREKKERFSLILESASTNQTSMYLCASSLESSGRWMDTQYFGPGTRLTVL.

The CDR3 DNA follows: TGTGCCAGCAGCAACTTCGGGACAGGGCCCTCACCCCTCCACTTT. It specifies CASSNFGTGPSPLHF. The rearrangement uses TRBV4-2 and TRBJ1-6, with 9 positions matching TRBD1. This CDR3 has 15 residues. Per the germline V gene, CDR1 is LGHNA and CDR2 is YNFKEQ. V gave up 5 bases and J gave up 10 bases; unmatched junction bases: 9.

This chain joins TRBV9 and TRBJ1-2; D is possibly TRBD1 (5 bases). The V gene's germline CDR1 is SGDLS and CDR2 YYNGEE. V lost 4 bases and J lost 4, with 17 bases in between. The CDR3 has 15 residues. Here the CDR3 DNA reads TGTGCCAGCAGCAAGACGACAGCCTCGGGCTATGGCTACACCTTC. Translated: CASSKTTASGYGYTF.

The table lists this clonotype with many counts. This rearrangement joins TRBV7-3 to TRBJ1-2; 10 bases align to TRBD1. The junction had 11 bases not matched to a gene; V was cut back by 5 bases and J by 8 bases. CDR3 length equals 15 residues. Germline CDR1 and CDR2: SGHTA and FQGTGA. CDR3 DNA: TGTGCCAGCAGCCCAAGCGGGACAGGGGACAGGGGCTACACCTTC. Protein product: CASSPSGTGDRGYTF.

This clonotype came up many times. The chain uses TRBV3-1 and TRBJ1-1; TRBD1 is a possible D gene (5 bases). V lost 0 bases to trimming and J lost 9 bases, with 20 bases between them. Germline V gene lookup returns CDR1 LGHDT and CDR2 YNNKEL (reference sequence). CDR3 length: 16 amino acids. The CDR3 region has the DNA TGTGCCAGCAGCCAAGATCGTGCGACAGCGGGTTCTAAAGCTTTCTTT. This codes for CASSQDRATAGSKAFF.

With respect to this clonotype: A much larger clonotype is one base distant, so this may be a read error. This rearrangement joins TRBV10-3 to TRBJ2-3, with D perhaps TRBD2 (6 bases). The germline gives CDR1 ENHRY, CDR2 SYGVKD. This CDR3 comprises 13 residues. The CDR3 protein is CSNWDSHTDTQYF. For the CDR3, the DNA is TGTTCCAACTGGGACTCCCACACAGATACGCAGTATTTT.

V and J are TRBV6-2 or TRBV6-3 and TRBJ2-7, with TRBD2 as a possible D gene (5 bases). V was pared by 6 bases and J by 5 bases, with 11 bases between. CDR1 and CDR2 (germline): MNHEY, SVGEGT. CDR3 length equals 12 residues. The DNA for the CDR3 is TGTGCCAGCAGCCGAAACGGGGACGAGCAGTACTTC. Its protein is CASSRNGDEQYF.

This clonotype was picked up many times. The J gene is TRBJ2-5, the V gene TRBV7-3; 7 bases are shared with TRBD2. Germline V gene data show CDR1 as SGHTA and CDR2 as FQGTGA. Trimming at V came to 2 bases and at J to 4 bases, leaving 7 bases not matched to a gene. The CDR3 spans 15 residues. In DNA, the CDR3 is TGTGCCAGCAGCTTACTGGGAGGGCCGGGAGAGACCCAGTACTTC. Protein: CASSLLGGPGETQYF.

This clonotype has just a few counts. This chain connects TRBV25-1 to TRBJ2-3; D may be TRBD2 (5 bases). The V and J ends lost 5 bases and 0 bases respectively, with 15 bases between them. The CDR3 loop spans 16 amino acids. CDR1 and CDR2 from the germline V gene are MGHDK and SYGVNS. The chain's CDR3 is CASSRSGQTSTDTQYF. The CDR3 DNA reads TGTGCCAGCAGTAGAAGCGGTCAGACTAGCACAGATACGCAGTATTTT.

V and J are TRBV20-1 and TRBJ2-2, with D possibly TRBD2 on 7 matching bases. The V end was cut by 3 bases, the J end by 1 base, with 12 bases between. The CDR3 loop spans 15 amino acids. In germline, CDR1 is DFQATT, CDR2 SNEGSKA (reference sequence). The CDR3 protein is CSARGGRENTGELFF. The CDR3 DNA is TGCAGTGCTAGGGGGGGGCGGGAGAACACCGGGGAGCTGTTTTTT.